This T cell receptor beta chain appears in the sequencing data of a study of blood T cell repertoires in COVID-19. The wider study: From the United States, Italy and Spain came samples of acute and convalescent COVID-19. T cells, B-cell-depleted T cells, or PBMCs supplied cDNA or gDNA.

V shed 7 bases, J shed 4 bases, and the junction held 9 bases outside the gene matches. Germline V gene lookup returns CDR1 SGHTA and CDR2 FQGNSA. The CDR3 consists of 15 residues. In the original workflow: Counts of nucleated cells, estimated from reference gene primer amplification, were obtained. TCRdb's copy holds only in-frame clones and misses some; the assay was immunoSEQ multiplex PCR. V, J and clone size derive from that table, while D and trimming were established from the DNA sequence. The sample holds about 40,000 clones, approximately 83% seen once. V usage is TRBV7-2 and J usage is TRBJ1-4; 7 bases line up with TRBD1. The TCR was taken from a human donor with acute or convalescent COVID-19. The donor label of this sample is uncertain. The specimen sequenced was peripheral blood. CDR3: CASTINRGSNEKLFF. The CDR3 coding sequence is TGTGCCAGCACCATCAACAGGGGTAGTAATGAAAAACTGTTTTTT. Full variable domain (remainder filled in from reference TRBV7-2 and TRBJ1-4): GAGVSQSPSNKVTEKGKDVELRCDPISGHTALYWYRQSLGQGLEFLIYFQGNSAPDKSGLPSDRFSAERTGGSVSTLTIQRTQQEDSAVYLCASTINRGSNEKLFFGSGTQLSVL.